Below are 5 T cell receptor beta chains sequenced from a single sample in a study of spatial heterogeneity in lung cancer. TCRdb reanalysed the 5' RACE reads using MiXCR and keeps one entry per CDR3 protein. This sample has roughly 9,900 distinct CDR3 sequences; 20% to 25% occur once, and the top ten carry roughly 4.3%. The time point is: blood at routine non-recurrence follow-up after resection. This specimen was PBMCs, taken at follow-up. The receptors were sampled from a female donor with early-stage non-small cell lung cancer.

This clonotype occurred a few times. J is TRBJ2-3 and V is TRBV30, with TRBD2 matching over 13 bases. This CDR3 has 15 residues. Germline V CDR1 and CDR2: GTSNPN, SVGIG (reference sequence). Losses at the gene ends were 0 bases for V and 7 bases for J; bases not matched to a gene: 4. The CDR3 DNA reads TGTGCCTGGAGTGTACTAGCGGGAGGGCCGAATACGCAGTATTTT. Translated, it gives CAWSVLAGGPNTQYF.

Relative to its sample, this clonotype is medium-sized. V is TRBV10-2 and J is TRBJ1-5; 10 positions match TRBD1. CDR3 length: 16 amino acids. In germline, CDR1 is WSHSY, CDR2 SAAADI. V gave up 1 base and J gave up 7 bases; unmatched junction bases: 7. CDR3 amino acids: CASSEYMTGGGQPQHF. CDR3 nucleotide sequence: TGCGCCAGCAGTGAGTACATGACAGGGGGCGGGCAGCCCCAGCATTTT.

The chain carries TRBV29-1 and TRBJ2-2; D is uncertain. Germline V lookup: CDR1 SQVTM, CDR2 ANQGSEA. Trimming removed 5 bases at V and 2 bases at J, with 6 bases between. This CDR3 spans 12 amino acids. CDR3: CSVKTNTGELFF. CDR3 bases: TGCAGCGTTAAAACAAACACCGGGGAGCTGTTTTTT.

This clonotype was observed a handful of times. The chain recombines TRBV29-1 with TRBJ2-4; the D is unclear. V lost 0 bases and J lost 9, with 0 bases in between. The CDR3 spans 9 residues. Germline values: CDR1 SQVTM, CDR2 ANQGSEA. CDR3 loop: CSVEDIQYF. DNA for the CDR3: TGCAGCGTTGAAGACATTCAGTACTTC.

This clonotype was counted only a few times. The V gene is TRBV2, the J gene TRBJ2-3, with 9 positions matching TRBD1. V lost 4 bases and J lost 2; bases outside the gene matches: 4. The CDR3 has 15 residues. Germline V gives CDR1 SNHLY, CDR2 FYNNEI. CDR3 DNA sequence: TGTGCCAGCAGTGCGGACAGGGGCCCCACAGATACGCAGTATTTT. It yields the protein CASSADRGPTDTQYF.